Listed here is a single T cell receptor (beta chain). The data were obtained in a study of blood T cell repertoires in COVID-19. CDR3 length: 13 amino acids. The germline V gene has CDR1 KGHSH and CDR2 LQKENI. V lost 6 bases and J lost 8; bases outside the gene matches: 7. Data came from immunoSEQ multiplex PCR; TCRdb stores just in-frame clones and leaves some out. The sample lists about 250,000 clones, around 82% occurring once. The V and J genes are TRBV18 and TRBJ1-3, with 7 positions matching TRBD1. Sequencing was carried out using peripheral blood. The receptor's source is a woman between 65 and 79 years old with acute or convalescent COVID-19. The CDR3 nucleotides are TGTGCCAGCTCCCCCGACAGGGCCGACACCATATATTTT. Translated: CASSPDRADTIYF. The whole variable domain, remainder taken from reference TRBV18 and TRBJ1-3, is NAGVMQNPRHLVRRRGQEARLRCSPMKGHSHVYWYRQLPEEGLKFMVYLQKENIIDESGMPKERFSAEFPKEGPSILRIQQVVRGDSAAYFCASSPDRADTIYFGEGSWLTVV.